This T cell receptor beta chain was sequenced during a study of shared clonotypes between healthy human individuals. Study as a whole: Aged between 18 and 49, the donors were two women and a few men. Study-level points and caveats: Despite large depth, sorted-subset datasets appeared incompletely sequenced.

Unmatched junction bases numbered 4, after V lost 6 bases and J lost 0 bases. The length of the CDR3 is 15 residues. The germline V gene has CDR1 SGHRS and CDR2 YFSETQ. Splitting of CD4+ cells produced CD45RA+ naive and CD45RA-negative memory subsets. In regard to this clone: The target antigen is unknown.

The sorted-subset replicate PCRs were given 200 ng DNA, which is approximately 30,000 T cell genomes. Only in-frame clones appear in the TCRdb table, and some are missing; sequencing was by immunoSEQ multiplex PCR. Among under 600,000 clones listed, around 97% were seen once. The chain is built from TRBV5-1 and TRBJ2-2; 8 bases line up with TRBD1. This sequence was found in a woman in her twenties or thirties in good health. Sequences were obtained from naive CD4+ T cells sorted from blood. Subset reported: CD45RA+ positively selected. Here the CDR3 reads CASNPQGANTGELFF. CDR3 DNA sequence: TGCGCCAGCAATCCACAGGGGGCGAACACCGGGGAGCTGTTTTTT.